This entry features one T cell receptor (beta chain) sequence. Its specificity is unknown. The CDR3 is 18 amino acids. Germline assignment: CDR1 MGHRA and CDR2 YSYEKL. TCRdb processed the 5' RACE reads again and assigns one entry to each CDR3 protein, with no DNA. In total, the table holds hundreds of thousands of distinct CDR3 sequences. The sample is drawn from a study of monozygotic twins with inflammatory bowel disease. Broader study findings: Patient-to-patient differences in immunosuppressive treatment may have added variability to the repertoires.

The rearrangement links TRBV4-1 to TRBJ2-1; TCRdb indicates TRBD2, and absent DNA this call remains unverified. Sequences were obtained from blood. The sequence was obtained from a human donor with ulcerative colitis or Crohn's disease, or a healthy co-twin of an affected twin (not recorded which). The CDR3 is CASSQEGHSGGATNEQFF.